The source of this T cell receptor (beta chain) is a study of T cell responses to AZD1222 COVID-19 vaccine. This clone was picked up one time. Antigen specificity is unknown. The CDR3 is 11 residues long. Between the trimmed V and J ends, which lost 6 bases and 7 bases, there was a span of 12 bases. The germline CDR1 and CDR2 sequences are DFQATT and SNEGSKA (reference sequence). Study-level findings and limits: Donors were mostly white British, more females; clonal diversity possibly underestimated. CD4 TCRs linked to vaccination spanned spike, dominating at 160-218 and 743-854.

Pooling of second doses given at about 4 or about 12 weeks was done. Generated by immunoSEQ multiplex PCR, the TCRdb table keeps only in-frame clones and is missing some. The data hold roughly 90,000 clones, with around 87% observed a single time. Sequencing was performed on peripheral blood, taken 28 days after the second AZD1222 dose. The sequence derives from an adult who received the AZD1222 COVID-19 vaccine. V is TRBV20-1 and J is TRBJ1-2, with D maybe TRBD1 (5 bases). The CDR3 loop reads CSATRGSGYTF. The CDR3 nucleotides read TGCAGTGCGACCCGGGGGAGTGGCTACACCTTC.